Each of the 11 T cell receptor beta chains below was sequenced from the same sample in a study of T cells expressing NK-cell markers. TCRdb re-called the 5' RACE reads and shows each CDR3 protein once, DNA omitted. Here the sample table reports 250,000 or so distinct CDR3 sequences. The sequenced sample consisted of blood T cells: a sorted CD56 or NKG2C T cell subset, CD4+ or CD8+ T cells, or bulk PBMC T cells (not recorded which). Receptor source: a woman aged 18 to 75 in good health.

This chain connects TRBV20-1 to TRBJ2-6. The CDR3 runs 13 residues. Germline CDR1 and CDR2: DFQATT and SNEGSKA (reference sequence). The CDR3 sequence is CSASTSGANVLTF.

The J gene is TRBJ2-7, the V gene TRBV7-2; TCRdb's D call of TRBD2 is untestable without DNA. Germline V gives CDR1 SGHTA, CDR2 FQGNSA. This CDR3 is built from 15 residues. The CDR3 loop is CASSPFGLADGEQYF.

The rearrangement uses TRBV11-2 and TRBJ2-7. The length of the CDR3 is 12 residues. CDR1 is SGHAT and CDR2 is FQNNGV in the germline V gene. CDR3 amino acids: CASSLRFYEQYF.

The chain has TRBV6-2 or TRBV6-3 and TRBJ2-3; absent DNA, TCRdb's TRBD2 call cannot be checked. The length of the CDR3 is 16 residues. Germline V CDR1 and CDR2: MNHEY, SVGEGT. This CDR3 reads CASSGRAAVWTDTQYF.

CDR3 loop: CASSPAQPRETQYF. The chain uses TRBV5-1 and TRBJ2-5; TCRdb proposes TRBD2, but this gene call is untestable without DNA. CDR1 SGHRS and CDR2 YFSETQ come from the germline V gene. The CDR3 is made up of 14 amino acids.

J is TRBJ1-2 and V is TRBV27; lacking DNA, the TRBD1 call made by TCRdb goes unchecked. The germline CDR1 and CDR2 sequences are MNHEY and SMNVEV (reference sequence). The CDR3 is 16 residues long. This CDR3 reads CASSLGDRGRGGGYTF.

The chain is built from TRBV5-6 and TRBJ2-5; absent DNA, TCRdb's TRBD1 call cannot be checked. From germline, CDR1 is SGHDT and CDR2 YYEEEE. The CDR3 is 15 residues long. This CDR3 is CASSMPGTQQETQYF.

The rearrangement links TRBV29-1 to TRBJ2-1; TCRdb's D call of TRBD1 is untestable without DNA. CDR3 size: 14 residues. The V gene's germline CDR1 is SQVTM and CDR2 ANQGSEA. The CDR3 sequence: CSADRGSSYNEQFF.

This chain joins TRBV6-6 and TRBJ2-3; TCRdb proposes TRBD2, but this gene call is untestable without DNA. Germline lookup yields CDR1 MNHNY and CDR2 SVGAGI (reference sequence). This CDR3 spans 13 amino acids. CDR3: CASSLAGGSAQYF.

This chain connects TRBV2 to TRBJ2-5; the TCRdb D gene call, TRBD2, has no DNA to confirm it. The CDR3 loop spans 14 amino acids. Germline loops: CDR1 SNHLY, CDR2 FYNNEI. CDR3 amino acids: CATKSGTSVETQYF.

The V gene is TRBV3-1, the J gene TRBJ2-1; the TCRdb D gene call, TRBD2, has no DNA to confirm it. The CDR3 is 15 amino acids. The V gene's germline CDR1 is LGHDT and CDR2 YNNKEL (reference sequence). The CDR3 here is CASSQDLSGVWEQFF.